This passage covers 28 T cell receptor beta chains from one sample sequenced in a study of OX40 agonist ivuxolimab in advanced cancers. Clones were sequenced by immunoSEQ multiplex PCR, and TCRdb holds only the in-frame ones, with some missing. The profile shows approximately 9,300 clones, roughly nine tenths of them singletons. This specimen consisted of CD4+ or CD8+ T cells sorted from blood, obtained in a trial of the OX40 agonist ivuxolimab. The receptors originated from an adult with an advanced solid tumor such as melanoma, head and neck, liver or kidney cancer.

The chain is built from TRBV4-2 and TRBJ2-6; D ambiguous. The V gene's germline CDR1 is LGHNA and CDR2 YNFKEQ. There are 17 residues in the CDR3. Trimming removed 0 bases from V and 2 bases from J, with 11 bases in between. The CDR3 sequence is CASSQDKARAGANVLTF. The CDR3 DNA follows: TGTGCCAGCAGCCAAGATAAGGCCCGGGCTGGGGCCAACGTCCTGACTTTC.

This chain uses TRBV4-1 with TRBJ1-2; 7 nucleotides line up with TRBD1. The CDR3 is made up of 15 amino acids. Germline V gives CDR1 MGHRA, CDR2 YSYEKL. Trimming cost V 1 base and J 2 bases; bases outside gene matches: 4. CDR3 nucleotides: TGCGCCAGCAGCCAAGCAGGGGGGAGCAACTATGGCTACACCTTC. As protein: CASSQAGGSNYGYTF.

The V gene is TRBV5-1, the J gene TRBJ2-1; the D is unclear. Between the trimmed V and J ends, which lost 0 bases and 9 bases, there was a span of 10 bases. The CDR3 extends over 13 amino acids. The germline V gene has CDR1 SGHRS and CDR2 YFSETQ. Here the CDR3 reads CASSLGVGGEQFF. The CDR3 coding sequence is TGCGCCAGCAGCTTGGGGGTCGGCGGTGAGCAGTTCTTC.

The rearrangement uses TRBV28 and TRBJ2-1, with D tentatively TRBD1 or TRBD2 (5 bases each). V was clipped by 4 bases and J by 6 bases, with 19 bases between them. CDR1 MDHEN and CDR2 SYDVKM come from the germline V gene. The CDR3 extends over 16 amino acids. The CDR3 DNA reads TGTGCCAGCAGTTCCCAGGGACCGCCAACATTCAATGAGCAGTTCTTC. Encoded protein: CASSSQGPPTFNEQFF.

This sequence joins TRBV5-5 and TRBJ2-6; D not resolved. Germline values: CDR1 SGHKS, CDR2 YYEKEE (reference sequence). The CDR3 extends over 16 amino acids. V dropped 0 bases and J dropped 1 base, with 8 bases sitting between them. The CDR3 protein is CASSLEGSSGANVLTF. The CDR3 DNA reads as TGTGCCAGCAGCTTGGAGGGTTCGTCTGGGGCCAACGTCCTGACTTTC.

This clone was counted between two and nine times. The chain recombines TRBV6-6 with TRBJ2-5; a possible D gene is TRBD2 (7 bases). Germline V CDR1 and CDR2: MNHNY, SVGAGI (reference sequence). With 3 bases removed from V and 2 bases from J, the gap between germline ends came to 10 bases. This CDR3 has 14 residues. This CDR3 reads CASSYRGGQETQYF. The CDR3, as DNA: TGTGCCAGCAGTTATAGGGGGGGACAAGAGACCCAGTACTTC.

The V gene is TRBV20-1, the J gene TRBJ2-1, with D uncertain. The CDR3 runs 11 residues. The V end lost 4 bases, the J end lost 6 bases, and 7 bases lay between the germline ends. CDR1 is DFQATT, CDR2 SNEGSKA, per germline (reference sequence). CDR3 sequence reads: CSAKPPNEQFF. The DNA of the CDR3 is TGCAGTGCTAAACCGCCCAATGAGCAGTTCTTC.

The chain is built from TRBV18 and TRBJ2-7, with 10 positions matching TRBD2. Germline V gives CDR1 KGHSH, CDR2 LQKENI. Losses at the gene ends were 0 bases for V and 7 bases for J; bases not matched to a gene: 9. The CDR3 extends over 16 amino acids. This CDR3 reads CASSPPGTSVLLEQYF. The CDR3 bases are TGTGCCAGCTCACCACCAGGGACTAGCGTCCTGCTGGAGCAGTACTTC.

The chain joins TRBV5-1 to TRBJ1-1, with 10 nucleotides matching TRBD1. The junction had 5 bases not matched to a gene; V was cut back by 3 bases and J by 3 bases. From germline, CDR1 is SGHRS and CDR2 YFSETQ. The CDR3 consists of 15 residues. Written as DNA, the CDR3 is TGCGCCAGCAGCTGGGGACAGGGGCTTTACACTGAAGCTTTCTTT. Translation: CASSWGQGLYTEAFF.

This clone was seen once. This chain joins TRBV5-6 and TRBJ2-5, with a possible D match to TRBD1 (6 bases). Trimming cost V 1 base and J 5 bases, with 18 bases left between them. CDR3 length equals 16 residues. Germline V gene sequence: CDR1 SGHDT, CDR2 YYEEEE. The DNA for the CDR3 is TGTGCCAGCAGCTTGTTTCAGTCAGGGGTCGGGGAGACCCAGTACTTC. It translates to CASSLFQSGVGETQYF. Filled out from reference TRBV5-6 and TRBJ2-5, the complete variable domain reads DAGVTQSPTHLIKTRGQQVTLRCSPKSGHDTVSWYQQALGQGPQFIFQYYEEEERQRGNFPDRFSGHQFPNYSSELNVNALLLGDSALYLCASSLFQSGVGETQYFGPGTRLLVL.

CDR3 amino acids: CASSTKAGLFQYF. As DNA, the CDR3 is TGTGCCAGCAGCACGAAAGCCGGGTTGTTTCAGTACTTC. The genes are TRBV5-6 and TRBJ2-4; D is undetermined. The CDR3 is made up of 13 amino acids. CDR1 is SGHDT and CDR2 is YYEEEE in the germline V gene. V shed 4 bases and J shed 11 bases, with 16 bases lying between them.

The chain links TRBV2 to TRBJ2-3, with 8 bases lining up with TRBD1. The CDR3 consists of 13 residues. With 7 bases clipped from V and 4 bases from J, the junction kept 4 bases outside the gene matches. Looked up from germline, CDR1 is SNHLY and CDR2 is FYNNEI. The CDR3 DNA reads TGTGCCAGCATCTTGGACAGGGCAGATACGCAGTATTTT. Amino acids: CASILDRADTQYF.

This chain connects TRBV19 to TRBJ2-1; possibly TRBD1 or TRBD2 for D (6 bases each). The germline V gene encodes CDR1 LNHDA and CDR2 SQIVND (reference sequence). The CDR3 consists of 18 residues. The V end lost 0 bases, the J end lost 0 bases, and 15 bases lay between the germline ends. The CDR3 is CASSIDGQRGVSYNEQFF. As DNA, the CDR3 is TGTGCCAGTAGTATAGATGGGCAAAGGGGGGTCTCCTACAATGAGCAGTTCTTC.

This clone was seen only once. The gene calls are TRBV5-5 and TRBJ1-1; D remains unclear. The V and J ends lost 0 bases and 10 bases respectively, with 13 bases between them. The CDR3 runs to 13 residues. CDR1 is SGHKS and CDR2 is YYEKEE in the germline V gene (reference sequence). CDR3 sequence (DNA): TGTGCCAGCAGCTTGGCTGAGCCCGAAGGAGCTTTCTTT. Protein: CASSLAEPEGAFF.

The chain is built from TRBV5-1 and TRBJ2-2; TRBD1 matches at 9 bases. CDR1 and CDR2 (germline): SGHRS, YFSETQ. Germline trimming cut 4 bases from V and 6 bases from J; bases unmatched to any gene: 10. The CDR3 contains 16 residues. This CDR3 reads CASSNRDREDPGELFF. Here the CDR3 DNA reads TGCGCCAGCAGCAACCGGGACAGGGAGGATCCCGGGGAGCTGTTTTTT.

The chain links TRBV10-3 to TRBJ2-2; perhaps TRBD1 as D (5 bases). Germline V gene sequence: CDR1 ENHRY, CDR2 SYGVKD. CDR3 size: 15 residues. V was cut by 4 bases and J by 0 bases, with 9 bases left in between. The CDR3 coding sequence is TGTGCCATCAGTGGGACACTCGCGAACACCGGGGAGCTGTTTTTT. Amino acids: CAISGTLANTGELFF.

This sequence joins TRBV28 and TRBJ2-5; 9 bases are shared with TRBD1. Germline trimming cut 4 bases from V and 2 bases from J; bases unmatched to any gene: 8. The V gene's germline CDR1 is MDHEN and CDR2 SYDVKM. There are 16 residues in the CDR3. CDR3 nucleotides: TGTGCCAGCAGTTACCGGGACAGGGCTAAACAAGAGACCCAGTACTTC. Its translation is CASSYRDRAKQETQYF.

The genes are TRBV4-1 and TRBJ1-4; D is uncertain. Trimming cost V 2 bases and J 0 bases, with 7 bases left between them. The germline gives CDR1 MGHRA, CDR2 YSYEKL. CDR3 length: 15 amino acids. This chain's CDR3 is CASSQRRSTNEKLFF. The CDR3 DNA sequence: TGCGCCAGCAGCCAAAGGAGGTCAACTAATGAAAAACTGTTTTTT.

This chain links TRBV5-4 with TRBJ1-1, with 7 bases aligning to TRBD1. The CDR3 is 13 amino acids. J was trimmed by 4 bases and V by 10 bases; bases with no gene match: 10. From germline, CDR1 is SGHNT and CDR2 YYREEE (reference sequence). CDR3 sequence (DNA): TGTGCCGGGAAGACAGGGATAAGCACTGAAGCTTTCTTT. Translated: CAGKTGISTEAFF.

V usage is TRBV7-2 and J usage is TRBJ2-1; a possible D gene is TRBD2 (6 bases). Trimming removed 7 bases from V and 3 bases from J, with 16 bases in between. The V gene's germline CDR1 is SGHTA and CDR2 FQGNSA. This CDR3 has 15 residues. Here the CDR3 reads CASTLEAGRYNEQFF. Written as DNA, the CDR3 is TGTGCCAGCACCCTGGAAGCGGGCCGCTACAATGAGCAGTTCTTC. The full variable domain, completed using reference TRBV7-2 and TRBJ2-1, is GAGVSQSPSNKVTEKGKDVELRCDPISGHTALYWYRQSLGQGLEFLIYFQGNSAPDKSGLPSDRFSAERTGGSVSTLTIQRTQQEDSAVYLCASTLEAGRYNEQFFGPGTRLTVL.

V usage is TRBV20-1 and J usage is TRBJ2-3; D is undetermined. V lost 4 bases and J 2 bases, leaving 1 base between the germline ends. CDR1 is DFQATT and CDR2 is SNEGSKA in the germline V gene (reference sequence). CDR3 size: 10 residues. CDR3 bases: TGCAGTGCTAACACAGATACGCAGTATTTT. Translated: CSANTDTQYF.

The rearrangement links TRBV7-2 to TRBJ1-2; a possible D gene is TRBD1 (5 bases). Germline-derived CDR1 and CDR2 are SGHTA and FQGNSA. The CDR3 sequence is 15 residues long. V lost 4 bases and J 4 bases, leaving 16 bases between the germline ends. CDR3 region: CASSSGGRSFYGYTF. In DNA, the CDR3 is TGTGCCAGCAGCTCGGGGGGAAGGTCCTTCTATGGCTACACCTTC. Combining the CDR3 with reference TRBV7-2 and TRBJ1-2 gives the whole variable domain GAGVSQSPSNKVTEKGKDVELRCDPISGHTALYWYRQSLGQGLEFLIYFQGNSAPDKSGLPSDRFSAERTGGSVSTLTIQRTQQEDSAVYLCASSSGGRSFYGYTFGSGTRLTVV.

This clone has a single count. The CDR3 sequence is CASSEALGGSNEQYF. CDR3 sequence (DNA): TGTGCCAGCAGTGAAGCGCTTGGGGGCAGCAACGAGCAGTACTTC. This chain joins TRBV2 and TRBJ2-5; tentatively, D is TRBD1 (6 bases). The J call is in doubt because the DNA end fits TRBJ2-7 better. This CDR3 has 15 residues. Germline V lookup: CDR1 SNHLY, CDR2 FYNNEI.

This chain uses TRBV4-2 with TRBJ2-2, with D uncertain. CDR3 length: 12 residues. Trimming removed 0 bases at V and 14 bases at J, with 10 bases between. Germline values: CDR1 LGHNA, CDR2 YNFKEQ. The CDR3 DNA sequence: TGTGCCAGCAGCCAAGATGAAACGTCTCTGTTTTTT. It is translated as CASSQDETSLFF.

This chain joins TRBV6-5 and TRBJ1-4; perhaps TRBD1 as D (5 bases). CDR1 is MNHEY, CDR2 SVGAGI, per germline. Deletions cut 6 bases from V and 4 bases from J, with 12 bases between. CDR3 length equals 14 residues. The CDR3 protein is CASSYGTVNEKLFF. The CDR3, as DNA: TGTGCCAGCAGCTACGGGACGGTTAATGAAAAACTGTTTTTT.

The CDR3 is CASRGAGAENTEAFF. CDR3 nucleotide sequence: TGTGCCAGCAGGGGGGCTGGGGCCGAGAACACTGAAGCTTTCTTT. The gene calls are TRBV28 and TRBJ1-1; D is possibly TRBD1 (6 bases). Trimming removed 6 bases at V and 1 base at J, with 15 bases between. CDR3 length equals 15 residues. Germline CDR1 and CDR2: MDHEN and SYDVKM.

The chain recombines TRBV5-8 with TRBJ2-1; 8 bases match TRBD1. This CDR3 is built from 15 residues. J lost 7 bases, V lost 4 bases, and 10 bases had no gene match. Germline assignment: CDR1 SGHTS and CDR2 YDEGEE. The CDR3 protein is CASSDRTGRNNEQFF. The CDR3 DNA follows: TGTGCCAGCAGCGACCGGACAGGGAGGAATAATGAGCAGTTCTTC.

This chain uses TRBV14 with TRBJ2-1, with 11 positions matching TRBD2. The V gene end was trimmed by 4 bases and the J gene end by 4 bases; junction bases not matched to a gene: 3. In germline, CDR1 is SGHDN, CDR2 FVKESK. The CDR3 length is 15 residues. CDR3 sequence reads: CASSRIAGGYNEQFF. DNA of the CDR3: TGTGCCAGCAGCCGGATAGCGGGAGGGTACAATGAGCAGTTCTTC. Variable domain in full (rest from reference TRBV14 and TRBJ2-1): EAGVTQFPSHSVIEKGQTVTLRCDPISGHDNLYWYRRVMGKEIKFLLHFVKESKQDESGMPNNRFLAERTGGTYSTLKVQPAELEDSGVYFCASSRIAGGYNEQFFGPGTRLTVL.